The 23 T cell receptor beta chains presented below share a single source sample, sequenced in a study of T cell changes during pregnancy in multiple sclerosis. Produced via immunoSEQ multiplex PCR; TCRdb's table is partial and in-frame only. The data contain around 92,000 clones, 85% to 95% of them singletons. Material: peripheral blood, obtained in the first trimester of pregnancy. These receptors came from a female donor with multiple sclerosis, enrolled in a pregnancy study.

The chain is built from TRBV6-1 and TRBJ1-5, with 8 bases lining up with TRBD1. The CDR3 sequence is 13 residues long. Trimming cost V 3 bases and J 11 bases; bases outside gene matches: 6. CDR1 and CDR2 from the germline V gene are MNHNS and SASEGT. CDR3 loop: CASSDRTGKAQHF. Here the CDR3 DNA reads TGTGCCAGCAGTGATAGGACAGGGAAGGCCCAGCATTTT.

V usage is TRBV11-3 and J usage is TRBJ2-2; 7 bases are shared with TRBD1. V shed 3 bases and J 4 bases; nucleotides not matched to a gene: 5. The CDR3 runs to 15 residues. From germline, CDR1 is SGHNT and CDR2 YENEEA. The CDR3 loop is CASSLRTGATGELFF. The CDR3 DNA follows: TGTGCCAGCAGCTTGAGAACAGGGGCCACCGGGGAGCTGTTTTTT.

The chain couples TRBV5-1 to TRBJ1-5; D call uncertain. CDR3 size: 15 residues. Germline V CDR1 and CDR2: SGHRS, YFSETQ. V was trimmed by 3 bases and J by 6 bases, leaving 16 bases between them. The CDR3 protein is CASSSLPGVGQPQHF. CDR3 coding DNA: TGCGCCAGCAGCTCCTTACCGGGAGTCGGTCAGCCCCAGCATTTT.

The sample holds one count of this clone. CDR3 in amino acids: CATSNTGNTQYF. As DNA, the CDR3 is TGTGCCACCTCTAACACAGGGAATACGCAGTATTTT. The chain combines TRBV9 with TRBJ2-3; D possibly corresponds to TRBD1 (6 bases). Germline assignment: CDR1 SGDLS and CDR2 YYNGEE. The germline V and J ends were trimmed by 9 bases and 7 bases, with 15 bases remaining between them. The CDR3 length is 12 residues.

The rearrangement links TRBV11-2 to TRBJ1-2; weak D call: TRBD1 (6 bases). CDR3 size: 14 residues. Germline-derived CDR1 and CDR2 are SGHAT and FQNNGV. The ends were cut back, 6 bases at V and 6 bases at J, with 17 bases in the middle. CDR3 sequence (DNA): TGTGCCAGCAGATATATACAGGGTAGGGATGGCTACACCTTC. Its translation: CASRYIQGRDGYTF.

The gene calls are TRBV27 and TRBJ1-6; TRBD1 agrees at 9 bases. The CDR3 runs to 13 residues. Looked up from germline, CDR1 is MNHEY and CDR2 is SMNVEV (reference sequence). Trimming cost V 6 bases and J 8 bases; bases outside gene matches: 2. The CDR3 is CASRGQGYSPLHF. In DNA, the CDR3 is TGTGCCAGCAGAGGACAGGGGTATTCACCCCTCCACTTT.

V and J are TRBV18 and TRBJ2-7, with TRBD2 matching over 12 bases. This CDR3 has 16 residues. Germline V gives CDR1 KGHSH, CDR2 LQKENI. V lost 5 bases, J lost 2 bases, and 7 bases stayed unmatched. The CDR3 coding sequence is TGTGCCAGCTCAAGGACTAGCGGGACCGCCCCCTACGAGCAGTACTTC. Its protein is CASSRTSGTAPYEQYF.

J is TRBJ2-2 and V is TRBV4-1; D perhaps matches TRBD1 (6 bases). Trimming cost V 1 base and J 6 bases, with 12 bases left between them. The CDR3 is 15 residues long. From germline, CDR1 is MGHRA and CDR2 YSYEKL. Written as DNA, the CDR3 is TGCGCCAGCAGCCAAGGGGGAGAGGGGGCCGGGGAGCTGTTTTTT. This translates into CASSQGGEGAGELFF.

This clone appeared a single time. The genes are TRBV25-1 and TRBJ1-2; D call uncertain. The V and J ends lost 7 bases and 6 bases respectively, with 15 bases between them. The CDR3 runs to 13 residues. Germline V lookup: CDR1 MGHDK, CDR2 SYGVNS. CDR3 bases: TGTGCCAGCAACGGAAGAGGGCAAGATGGCTACACCTTC. It specifies CASNGRGQDGYTF.

The rearrangement joins TRBV5-1 to TRBJ2-2; tentative D call: TRBD2 (5 bases). The V and J ends lost 5 bases and 0 bases respectively, with 14 bases between them. The germline V gene has CDR1 SGHRS and CDR2 YFSETQ. The CDR3 contains 16 residues. This chain's CDR3 is CASSLGTLANTGELFF. CDR3 sequence (DNA): TGCGCCAGCAGTCTCGGAACACTAGCGAACACCGGGGAGCTGTTTTTT.

V gene TRBV6-5 combines with J gene TRBJ2-1; maybe TRBD2 (6 bases). Trimming removed 7 bases at V and 9 bases at J, with 19 bases between. CDR1 is MNHEY, CDR2 SVGAGI, per germline. The CDR3 is 14 residues long. The CDR3 region has the DNA TGTGCCAGCACCCCAGCTAGCGATCCTCGTGAGCAGTTCTTC. As protein: CASTPASDPREQFF.

The gene calls are TRBV30 and TRBJ1-1, with 11 bases identical to TRBD1. Germline V gives CDR1 GTSNPN, CDR2 SVGIG (reference sequence). The CDR3 is 14 amino acids. Losses at the gene ends were 3 bases for V and 8 bases for J; bases not matched to a gene: 8. This chain's CDR3 is CAWSSGTGGREAFF. For the CDR3, the DNA is TGTGCCTGGAGCTCCGGGACAGGGGGTCGGGAAGCTTTCTTT.

CDR3 sequence: CASSQEASDTDTQYF. The DNA of the CDR3 is TGTGCCAGCAGCCAAGAAGCGAGCGACACAGATACGCAGTATTTT. This sequence joins TRBV4-2 and TRBJ2-3; D gene unclear. Looked up from germline, CDR1 is LGHNA and CDR2 is YNFKEQ. V was trimmed by 0 bases and J by 2 bases, leaving 9 bases between them. CDR3 size: 15 residues.

The rearrangement links TRBV7-9 to TRBJ2-2, with D tentatively TRBD1 (6 bases). CDR3 length: 15 residues. Per germline, CDR1 SEHNR and CDR2 FQNEAQ (reference sequence). Trimming pared 3 bases from V and 7 bases from J, leaving 15 bases between. Here the CDR3 DNA reads TGTGCCAGCAGCTTTTTTGTCTCAGGGGACGGGGAGCTGTTTTTT. It is translated as CASSFFVSGDGELFF. Full variable domain (remainder filled in from reference TRBV7-9 and TRBJ2-2): DTGVSQNPRHKITKRGQNVTFRCDPISEHNRLYWYRQTLGQGPEFLTYFQNEAQLEKSRLLSDRFSAERPKGSFSTLEIQRTEQGDSAMYLCASSFFVSGDGELFFGEGSRLTVL.

Note on this clone: The sample carries other DNA sequences with the same CDR3. The rearrangement joins TRBV18 to TRBJ2-7; 7 nucleotides line up with TRBD1. V shed 2 bases, J shed 4 bases, and the junction held 2 bases outside the gene matches. From germline, CDR1 is KGHSH and CDR2 LQKENI. This CDR3 comprises 13 residues. The CDR3 here is CASSPGTDYEQYF. DNA of the CDR3: TGTGCCAGCTCACCAGGGACAGATTACGAGCAGTACTTC.

The chain combines TRBV14 with TRBJ2-7; D might be TRBD2 (7 bases). The CDR3 length is 19 residues. The germline V gene encodes CDR1 SGHDN and CDR2 FVKESK. V dropped 3 bases and J dropped 0 bases, with 24 bases sitting between them. The CDR3 nucleotides read TGTGCCAGCAGCCACGGGGGGCCGGGACTCAGTTCGGGCTCCTACGAGCAGTACTTC. Encoded protein: CASSHGGPGLSSGSYEQYF.

CDR3 in DNA: TGTGCCAGCAGTTCCCAGAAACCGGGGGCTGAAGCTTTCTTT. Translating it yields CASSSQKPGAEAFF. V usage is TRBV9 and J usage is TRBJ1-1; D might be TRBD1 (5 bases). The germline V and J ends were trimmed by 5 bases and 6 bases, with 17 bases remaining between them. The CDR3 is 14 residues long. From germline, CDR1 is SGDLS and CDR2 YYNGEE.

The sample holds one count of this clone. The V call is TRBV5-6, the J call TRBJ1-1, with a tentative D call TRBD1 (6 bases). Trimming took off 0 bases at V and 0 bases at J, with 12 bases between the two ends. The CDR3 sequence is 16 residues long. Germline lookup yields CDR1 SGHDT and CDR2 YYEEEE. The CDR3 DNA reads as TGTGCCAGCAGCTTGGAGGGGGGAGGGATGAACACTGAAGCTTTCTTT. Amino acids: CASSLEGGGMNTEAFF.

The V and J genes are TRBV4-1 and TRBJ1-4; 9 bases match TRBD1. Germline V lookup: CDR1 MGHRA, CDR2 YSYEKL. V was pared by 6 bases and J by 8 bases, with 4 bases of the junction left unmatched. The CDR3 consists of 13 residues. CDR3 amino acids: CASRMTGGEKLFF. The DNA for the CDR3 is TGCGCCAGCAGAATGACAGGGGGGGAAAAACTGTTTTTT.

The genes are TRBV27 and TRBJ1-2; TRBD1 aligns across 7 bases. J was trimmed by 8 bases and V by 8 bases; bases with no gene match: 17. Germline V gene data show CDR1 as MNHEY and CDR2 as SMNVEV (reference sequence). The CDR3 extends over 15 amino acids. In DNA, the CDR3 is TGTGCCAGCTACACTCCGACAGGGTCTTTGGGCGGCTACACCTTC. Translated: CASYTPTGSLGGYTF.

V and J are TRBV4-1 and TRBJ1-2; 8 bases are shared with TRBD1. The trim removed 1 base at V and 4 bases at J, leaving 5 bases unmatched. The CDR3 has 15 residues. CDR1 is MGHRA, CDR2 YSYEKL, per germline. CDR3 DNA sequence: TGCGCCAGCAGCCAAGTAACGACAGGGGCCTATGGCTACACCTTC. This gives the protein CASSQVTTGAYGYTF.

Here the CDR3 reads CASSGTGRGYEQYF. As DNA, the CDR3 is TGTGCCAGCAGTGGGACAGGGAGGGGGTACGAGCAGTACTTC. V usage is TRBV25-1 and J usage is TRBJ2-7, with D possibly TRBD1 on 8 matching bases. Per the germline V gene, CDR1 is MGHDK and CDR2 is SYGVNS. V was clipped by 4 bases and J by 4 bases, with 14 bases between them. The length of the CDR3 is 14 residues.

V gene TRBV5-4 combines with J gene TRBJ1-2; D is undetermined. Trimming stripped 0 bases from V and 6 bases from J, with 12 bases between. Germline V gene lookup returns CDR1 SGHNT and CDR2 YYREEE (reference sequence). CDR3 size: 14 residues. CDR3: CASSLGTTIDGYTF. The CDR3, as DNA: TGTGCCAGCAGCTTGGGCACAACTATAGATGGCTACACCTTC. Based on the CDR3 plus reference TRBV5-4 and TRBJ1-2, the full variable domain is ETGVTQSPTHLIKTRGQQVTLRCSSQSGHNTVSWYQQALGQGPQFIFQYYREEENGRGNFPPRFSGLQFPNYSSELNVNALELDDSALYLCASSLGTTIDGYTFGSGTRLTVV.